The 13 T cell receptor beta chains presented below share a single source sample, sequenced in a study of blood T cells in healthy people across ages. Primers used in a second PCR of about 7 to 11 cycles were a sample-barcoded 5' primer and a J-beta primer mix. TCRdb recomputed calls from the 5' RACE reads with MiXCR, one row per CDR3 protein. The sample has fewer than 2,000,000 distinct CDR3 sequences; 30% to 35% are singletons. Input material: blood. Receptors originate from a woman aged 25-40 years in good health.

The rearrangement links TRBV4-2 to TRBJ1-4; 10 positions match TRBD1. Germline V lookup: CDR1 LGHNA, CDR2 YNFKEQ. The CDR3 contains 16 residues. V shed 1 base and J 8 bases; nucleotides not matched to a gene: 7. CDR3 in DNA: TGTGCCAGCAGCCAAGGTTGGGACAGGGGCGAAGAAAAACTGTTTTTT. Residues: CASSQGWDRGEEKLFF.

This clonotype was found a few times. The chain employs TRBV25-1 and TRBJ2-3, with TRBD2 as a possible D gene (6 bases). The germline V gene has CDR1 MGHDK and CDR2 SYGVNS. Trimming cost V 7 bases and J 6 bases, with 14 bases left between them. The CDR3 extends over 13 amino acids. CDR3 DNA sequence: TGTGCCAGCAACAGGAACGGGGGTGATACGCAGTATTTT. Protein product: CASNRNGGDTQYF.

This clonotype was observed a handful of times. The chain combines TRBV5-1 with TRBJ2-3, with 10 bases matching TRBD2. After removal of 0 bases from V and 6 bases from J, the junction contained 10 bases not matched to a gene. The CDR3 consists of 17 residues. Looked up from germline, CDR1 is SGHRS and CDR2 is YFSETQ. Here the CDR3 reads CASSLGGLAGDRDTQYF. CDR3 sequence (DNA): TGCGCCAGCAGCTTGGGTGGGCTAGCGGGAGATCGTGATACGCAGTATTTT.

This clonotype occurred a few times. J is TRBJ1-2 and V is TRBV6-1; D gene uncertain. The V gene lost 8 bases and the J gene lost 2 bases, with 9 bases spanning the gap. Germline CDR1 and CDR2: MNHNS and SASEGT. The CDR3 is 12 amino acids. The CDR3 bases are TGTGCCAGCCTCAAGGGAAACTATGGCTACACCTTC. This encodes CASLKGNYGYTF.

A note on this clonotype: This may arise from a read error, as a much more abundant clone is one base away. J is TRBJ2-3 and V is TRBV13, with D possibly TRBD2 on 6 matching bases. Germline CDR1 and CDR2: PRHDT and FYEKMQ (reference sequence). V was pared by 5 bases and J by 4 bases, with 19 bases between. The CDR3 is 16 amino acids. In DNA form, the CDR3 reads TGTGCCAGCAGCCCCATTACGGGGGAGGCCGCAGATACGCAGTATTTT. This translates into CASSPITGEAADTQYF.

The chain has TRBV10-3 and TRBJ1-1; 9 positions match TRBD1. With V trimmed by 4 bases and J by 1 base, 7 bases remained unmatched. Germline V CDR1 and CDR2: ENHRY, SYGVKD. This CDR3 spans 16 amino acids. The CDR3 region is CAISAVPGQGNTEAFF. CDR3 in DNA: TGTGCCATCAGTGCTGTACCGGGACAGGGGAACACTGAAGCTTTCTTT.

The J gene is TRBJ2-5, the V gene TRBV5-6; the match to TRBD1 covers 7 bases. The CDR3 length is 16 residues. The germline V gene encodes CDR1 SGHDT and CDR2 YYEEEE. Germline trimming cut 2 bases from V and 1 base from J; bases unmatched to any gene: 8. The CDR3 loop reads CASSFQVQGTQETQYF. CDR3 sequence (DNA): TGTGCCAGCAGCTTCCAAGTACAGGGGACCCAAGAGACCCAGTACTTC.

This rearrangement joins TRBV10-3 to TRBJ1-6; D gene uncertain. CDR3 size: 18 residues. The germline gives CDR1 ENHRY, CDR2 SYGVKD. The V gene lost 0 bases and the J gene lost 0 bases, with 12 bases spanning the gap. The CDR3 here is CAISESGRLSSYNSPLHF. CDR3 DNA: TGTGCCATCAGTGAGTCTGGCAGGCTGAGCTCCTATAATTCACCCCTCCACTTT.

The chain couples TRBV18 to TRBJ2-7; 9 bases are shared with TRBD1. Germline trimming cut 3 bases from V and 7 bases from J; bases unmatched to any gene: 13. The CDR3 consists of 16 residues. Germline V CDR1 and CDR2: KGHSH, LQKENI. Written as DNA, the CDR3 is TGTGCCAGCTCACCTGTACAGGGGGCCCCCTACAATGAGCAGTACTTC. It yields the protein CASSPVQGAPYNEQYF.

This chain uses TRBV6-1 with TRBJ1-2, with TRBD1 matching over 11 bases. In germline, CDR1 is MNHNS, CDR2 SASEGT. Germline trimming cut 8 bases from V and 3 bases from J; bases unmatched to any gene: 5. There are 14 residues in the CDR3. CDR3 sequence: CASHRDRGDYGYTF. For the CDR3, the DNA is TGTGCCAGCCATCGGGACAGGGGGGACTATGGCTACACCTTC.

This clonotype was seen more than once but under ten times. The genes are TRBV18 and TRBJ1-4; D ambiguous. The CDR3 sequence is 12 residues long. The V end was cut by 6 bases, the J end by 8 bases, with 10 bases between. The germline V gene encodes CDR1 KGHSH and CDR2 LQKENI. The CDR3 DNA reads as TGTGCCAGCTCTCCGTCAAGAGAAAAACTGTTTTTT. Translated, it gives CASSPSREKLFF.

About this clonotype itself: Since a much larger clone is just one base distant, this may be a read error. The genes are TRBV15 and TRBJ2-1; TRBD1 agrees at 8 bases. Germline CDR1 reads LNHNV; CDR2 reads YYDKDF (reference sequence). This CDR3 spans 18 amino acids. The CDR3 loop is CATSSGTGGPLGYNEQLF. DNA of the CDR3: TGTGCCACCAGCAGTGGGACAGGAGGGCCTCTGGGTTACAATGAGCAGCTCTTC.

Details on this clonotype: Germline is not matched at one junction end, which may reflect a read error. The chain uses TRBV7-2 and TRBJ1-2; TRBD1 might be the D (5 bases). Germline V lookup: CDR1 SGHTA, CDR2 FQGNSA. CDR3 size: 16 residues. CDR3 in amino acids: CASSPVTVDSFYGHTF. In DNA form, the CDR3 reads TGTGCCAGCAGCCCCGTTACCGTCGACAGTTTCTATGGCCACACCTTC.